The sequence of this T cell receptor beta chain was determined in a study of CD8 T cells in Susac syndrome. Study results and limitations: In its TCR sequencing and HLA analysis, the study acknowledged that the number of individuals was relatively small.

The patients who served as multiple sclerosis controls were treatment-naive and had stable or active relapsing-remitting disease that fulfilled the revised McDonald criteria. The CD8+ and CD4+ T cells were negatively isolated, with the TEMRA cells enriched by FACS. The authors reverse transcribed roughly 0.5 to 1 ug RNA with random hexamers. Across 54 Vbeta and 13 Jbeta, immunoSEQ multiplex PCR amplified TCR beta CDR3. TCRdb processed the immunoSEQ multiplex PCR reads anew with MiXCR; each CDR3 protein has one entry. Counted here are some 200,000 distinct CDR3 sequences, about 96% occurring once; the ten biggest clones make up about 0.088%. To note about this clonotype: Its antigen is currently unknown.

Sequencing input: CD4+ T cells from PBMCs. The clonotype originates from a human donor with multiple sclerosis.

The CDR3 DNA sequence: TGTGCCAGCAGCCACTCACAGTTCAAACGGAACTCGATAAATGAGCAGTTCTTC. Translation gives CASSHSQFKRNSINEQFF. V and J are TRBV3-1 and TRBJ2-1, with D hard to call. Germline V CDR1 and CDR2: LGHDT, YNNKEL (reference sequence). The CDR3 runs to 18 residues. V lost 3 bases to trimming and J lost 7 bases, with 25 bases between them.